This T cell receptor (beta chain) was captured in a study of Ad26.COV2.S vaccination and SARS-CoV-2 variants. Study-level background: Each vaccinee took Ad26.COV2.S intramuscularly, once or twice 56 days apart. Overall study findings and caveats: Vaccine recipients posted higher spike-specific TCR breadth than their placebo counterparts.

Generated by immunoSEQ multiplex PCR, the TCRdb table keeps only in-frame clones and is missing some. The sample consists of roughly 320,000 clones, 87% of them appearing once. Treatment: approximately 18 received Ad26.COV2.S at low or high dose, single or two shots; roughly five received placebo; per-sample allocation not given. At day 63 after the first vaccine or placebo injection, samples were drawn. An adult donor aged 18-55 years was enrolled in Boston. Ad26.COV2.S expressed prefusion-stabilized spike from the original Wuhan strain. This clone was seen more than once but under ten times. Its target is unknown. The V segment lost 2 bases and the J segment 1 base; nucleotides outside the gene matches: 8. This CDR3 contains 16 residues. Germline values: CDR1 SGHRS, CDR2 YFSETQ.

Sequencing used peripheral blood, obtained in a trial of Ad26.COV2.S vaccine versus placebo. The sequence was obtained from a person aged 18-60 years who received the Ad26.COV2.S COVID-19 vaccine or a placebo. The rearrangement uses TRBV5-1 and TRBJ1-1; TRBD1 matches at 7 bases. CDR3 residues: CASSLNTGVANTEAFF. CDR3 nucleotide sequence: TGCGCCAGCAGCTTAAATACAGGGGTGGCGAACACTGAAGCTTTCTTT.